The 17 T cell receptor beta chains below all came from one sample that was sequenced in a study of shared clonotypes between healthy human individuals. Measured with immunoSEQ multiplex PCR; TCRdb has only the in-frame clones, and not every one. The table includes hundreds of thousands of clones, about 95% detected once. Sequencing was carried out using naive CD4+ T cells sorted from blood. The subset denotes: CD45RA+ positively selected. These receptors all stem from a woman aged 25 to 39 in good health.

The J gene is TRBJ1-2, the V gene TRBV28, with unresolved D. The CDR3 sequence is 15 residues long. Germline loops: CDR1 MDHEN, CDR2 SYDVKM. V lost 4 bases to trimming and J lost 2 bases, with 14 bases between them. This CDR3 reads CASSSRVAINYGYTF. The CDR3, as DNA: TGTGCCAGCAGTTCTCGGGTCGCCATCAACTATGGCTACACCTTC.

The chain has TRBV30 and TRBJ1-1; D gene uncertain. The CDR3 is 14 residues long. Germline V gives CDR1 GTSNPN, CDR2 SVGIG (reference sequence). The germline V and J ends were trimmed by 3 bases and 2 bases, with 13 bases remaining between them. The CDR3 coding sequence is TGTGCCTGGAGCCCCCAACCCATCAACACTGAAGCTTTCTTT. It encodes CAWSPQPINTEAFF.

The chain couples TRBV5-5 to TRBJ2-7; D not resolved. Germline V CDR1 and CDR2: SGHKS, YYEKEE (reference sequence). The CDR3 loop spans 14 amino acids. With 1 base removed from V and 9 bases from J, the gap between germline ends came to 17 bases. In nucleotides, the CDR3 is TGTGCCAGCAGCTTGTGGGAAAAGAAGCCGGGGCAGTACTTC. Translated: CASSLWEKKPGQYF.

V gene TRBV27 combines with J gene TRBJ1-4; a weak D match, TRBD1 (5 bases). The CDR3 covers 14 residues. Trimming took off 5 bases at V and 0 bases at J, with 7 bases between the two ends. Germline lookup yields CDR1 MNHEY and CDR2 SMNVEV (reference sequence). As DNA, the CDR3 is TGTGCCAGCAGTAAGACAGCAACTAATGAAAAACTGTTTTTT. The encoded protein is CASSKTATNEKLFF.

This clone was found once. The chain joins TRBV5-1 to TRBJ2-7, with TRBD1 identical over 8 bases. After removal of 5 bases from V and 6 bases from J, the junction contained 4 bases not matched to a gene. CDR3 size: 12 residues. CDR1 and CDR2 from the germline V gene are SGHRS and YFSETQ. CDR3 DNA: TGCGCCAGCAGACAGGGGGTCGGCGAGCAGTACTTC. Residues: CASRQGVGEQYF.

The chain links TRBV7-1 to TRBJ2-7; no reliable D call. TRBV7-1 is filed as an ORF, its function uncertain. The CDR3 runs 12 residues. V dropped 4 bases and J dropped 7 bases, with 11 bases sitting between them. This chain's CDR3 is CASSLSAREQYF. The CDR3 DNA reads as TGTGCCAGCAGCTTATCGGCTAGGGAGCAGTACTTC.

This rearrangement joins TRBV14 to TRBJ1-1; D call uncertain. Germline-derived CDR1 and CDR2 are SGHDN and FVKESK. Trimming stripped 4 bases from V and 2 bases from J, with 8 bases between. The CDR3 extends over 13 amino acids. This CDR3 is CASSRAVNTEAFF. DNA of the CDR3: TGTGCCAGCAGCCGGGCCGTTAACACTGAAGCTTTCTTT.

The V gene is TRBV20-1, the J gene TRBJ2-5, with no clear D. V lost 3 bases to trimming and J lost 5 bases, with 7 bases between them. The CDR3 contains 11 residues. CDR1 is DFQATT, CDR2 SNEGSKA, per germline (reference sequence). The CDR3 DNA follows: TGCAGTGCTAGTGAATTTGAGACCCAGTACTTC. Translated, it gives CSASEFETQYF.

This chain joins TRBV6-5 and TRBJ2-3, with 9 bases aligning to TRBD2. CDR1 is MNHEY, CDR2 SVGAGI, per germline. The CDR3 covers 16 residues. V shed 4 bases and J 8 bases; nucleotides not matched to a gene: 13. CDR3 loop: CASSLAGAGGGRTQYF. The CDR3 DNA follows: TGTGCCAGCAGTTTAGCGGGAGCCGGAGGGGGGCGTACGCAGTATTTT.

The chain employs TRBV5-1 and TRBJ2-7, with D perhaps TRBD2 (6 bases). Per the germline V gene, CDR1 is SGHRS and CDR2 is YFSETQ. The CDR3 is 11 amino acids. Trimming left V 5 bases short and J 7 bases short, with 10 bases between. The CDR3 bases are TGCGCCAGCAGTCGGGGGTATGAGCAGTACTTC. It encodes CASSRGYEQYF.

V usage is TRBV15 and J usage is TRBJ2-1, with TRBD2 identical over 14 bases. Germline values: CDR1 LNHNV, CDR2 YYDKDF (reference sequence). The CDR3 runs to 16 residues. After removal of 5 bases from V and 8 bases from J, the junction contained 8 bases not matched to a gene. The DNA for the CDR3 is TGTGCCACCAGCCGCCGACTAGCGGGAGGGTTGGATGAGCAGTTCTTC. This sequence encodes CATSRRLAGGLDEQFF.

The chain links TRBV27 to TRBJ1-1, with D possibly matching TRBD1 (6 bases). Looked up from germline, CDR1 is MNHEY and CDR2 is SMNVEV (reference sequence). The CDR3 totals 15 residues. With 6 bases removed from V and 0 bases from J, the gap between germline ends came to 14 bases. Here the CDR3 reads CASRTSGTLNTEAFF. In nucleotides, the CDR3 is TGTGCCAGCAGAACTTCCGGGACACTGAACACTGAAGCTTTCTTT.

As for this clone: The same CDR3 is also encoded by other DNA sequences in this sample. The V gene is TRBV5-5, the J gene TRBJ2-7; possibly TRBD1 for D (6 bases). With 5 bases removed from V and 4 bases from J, the gap between germline ends came to 10 bases. Germline CDR1 and CDR2: SGHKS and YYEKEE (reference sequence). The CDR3 contains 12 residues. The CDR3 is CASSPQGYEQYF. In nucleotides, the CDR3 is TGTGCCAGCAGTCCACAGGGTTACGAGCAGTACTTC.

The rearrangement uses TRBV18 and TRBJ1-5; TRBD1 matches 9 bases. The CDR3 extends over 14 amino acids. V was clipped by 2 bases and J by 6 bases; unmatched bases: 2. CDR1 is KGHSH and CDR2 is LQKENI in the germline V gene. DNA for the CDR3: TGTGCCAGCTCACCAGAGACAGGGGGTCAGCCCCAGCATTTT. Its translation is CASSPETGGQPQHF. The whole variable domain, filled in from reference TRBV18 and TRBJ1-5, reads NAGVMQNPRHLVRRRGQEARLRCSPMKGHSHVYWYRQLPEEGLKFMVYLQKENIIDESGMPKERFSAEFPKEGPSILRIQQVVRGDSAAYFCASSPETGGQPQHFGDGTRLSIL.

This clone was seen just once. The chain carries TRBV5-5 and TRBJ1-2; 8 positions match TRBD1. The CDR3 has 14 residues. V trimming: 0 bases; J trimming: 3 bases; junction bases outside the gene matches: 1. Germline assignment: CDR1 SGHKS and CDR2 YYEKEE (reference sequence). CDR3: CASSLGQGYYGYTF. The CDR3 DNA is TGTGCCAGCAGCTTGGGACAGGGGTACTATGGCTACACCTTC.

The chain combines TRBV19 with TRBJ1-5, with a tentative D call TRBD1 (5 bases). CDR3 length: 15 amino acids. V lost 3 bases, J lost 7 bases, and 16 bases lay in between. Germline V lookup: CDR1 LNHDA, CDR2 SQIVND (reference sequence). The CDR3 protein is CASSILGQGWQPQHF. The DNA for the CDR3 is TGTGCCAGTAGTATTTTAGGCCAGGGATGGCAGCCCCAGCATTTT.

This clone came up once. The chain combines TRBV9 with TRBJ1-4; possibly TRBD1 for D (6 bases). V dropped 0 bases and J dropped 5 bases, with 11 bases sitting between them. There are 15 residues in the CDR3. The germline V gene encodes CDR1 SGDLS and CDR2 YYNGEE. CDR3 sequence (DNA): TGTGCCAGCAGCGTAGAAGACAGGACGAATGAAAAACTGTTTTTT. Residues: CASSVEDRTNEKLFF.